These 25 T cell receptor beta chains were sequenced from one sample in a study of beta chain features in type 1 diabetes. The authors reverse transcribed all of the isolated RNA, so sequencing captured expressed TCRB transcripts. Produced via immunoSEQ multiplex PCR; TCRdb's table is partial and in-frame only. The data show roughly 610,000 clones, around a sixth seen once. Sequenced sample: naive CD4+ T cells from blood. The receptor source for this set is a man in his late teens or twenties in good health.

This clone was found a few times. The chain links TRBV29-1 to TRBJ2-1; no clear D gene. The V and J ends lost 3 bases and 3 bases respectively, with 18 bases between them. CDR1 is SQVTM, CDR2 ANQGSEA, per germline. This CDR3 has 16 residues. This CDR3 is CSVDPLTELFYNEQFF. DNA of the CDR3: TGCAGCGTTGACCCCCTCACCGAACTTTTCTACAATGAGCAGTTCTTC.

Ten or more counts support this clone. The genes are TRBV28 and TRBJ2-1; TRBD2 is a possible D gene (6 bases). Germline V gives CDR1 MDHEN, CDR2 SYDVKM. The CDR3 is 15 amino acids. The V and J ends lost 3 bases and 4 bases respectively, with 13 bases between them. CDR3 sequence (DNA): TGTGCCAGCAGTTTGAGGGGACTGGCGTACAATGAGCAGTTCTTC. It encodes CASSLRGLAYNEQFF. Using reference TRBV28 and TRBJ2-1 for the parts outside the CDR3, the full variable domain is DVKVTQSSRYLVKRTGEKVFLECVQDMDHENMFWYRQDPGLGLRLIYFSYDVKMKEKGDIPEGYSVSREKKERFSLILESASTNQTSMYLCASSLRGLAYNEQFFGPGTRLTVL.

This clone has just one count. The same CDR3 can be traced to other DNA sequences in this sample. The genes are TRBV18 and TRBJ1-1; D not resolved. Germline V gene data show CDR1 as KGHSH and CDR2 as LQKENI. The V and J ends lost 3 bases and 1 base respectively, with 6 bases between them. The CDR3 is 13 amino acids. CDR3 region: CASSPSTNTEAFF. For the CDR3, the DNA is TGTGCCAGCTCACCTAGTACGAACACTGAAGCTTTCTTT.

This clone was observed a few times. The rearrangement joins TRBV6-4 to TRBJ2-2; perhaps TRBD1 as D (6 bases). V lost 5 bases, J lost 6 bases, and 10 bases lay in between. The CDR3 spans 13 residues. Germline assignment: CDR1 MRHNA and CDR2 SNTAGT. The CDR3 loop reads CASSPQGPGELFF. The CDR3 region has the DNA TGTGCCAGCAGTCCACAGGGTCCCGGGGAGCTGTTTTTT.

As concerns this clone: The junction departs from the called germline gene at one end, perhaps through a read error. The J gene is TRBJ1-5, the V gene TRBV2, with TRBD1 identical over 8 bases. The CDR3 is made up of 14 amino acids. Germline V lookup: CDR1 SNHLY, CDR2 FYNNEI. The DNA of the CDR3 is TGCTGCTCCAGCTGGACAGGGAACAATCAGCCCCAGCATTTT. Translated, it gives CCSSWTGNNQPQHF.

This clone was detected a few times. The V and J genes are TRBV11-1 and TRBJ1-4; D remains unclear. Trimming removed 6 bases from V and 8 bases from J, with 13 bases in between. CDR3 size: 13 residues. Germline V gene lookup returns CDR1 SGHAT and CDR2 FQDESV (reference sequence). The CDR3 loop reads CASRSGVVEKLFF. The DNA for the CDR3 is TGTGCCAGCAGATCCGGGGTGGTGGAAAAACTGTTTTTT.

This clone has just a few counts. The V and J genes are TRBV4-3 and TRBJ2-7, with 11 bases identical to TRBD1. The CDR3 runs 17 residues. V was clipped by 1 base and J by 3 bases; unmatched bases: 8. Germline values: CDR1 LGHNA, CDR2 YSLEER. CDR3 sequence: CASSQARTGGGSYEQYF. The CDR3 DNA sequence: TGCGCCAGCAGCCAAGCGCGGACAGGGGGCGGAAGCTACGAGCAGTACTTC.

This clone was seen a few times. The chain couples TRBV6-5 to TRBJ2-7; D perhaps matches TRBD1 (6 bases). This CDR3 is built from 12 residues. The V end lost 7 bases, the J end lost 3 bases, and 10 bases lay between the germline ends. The germline CDR1 and CDR2 sequences are MNHEY and SVGAGI. CDR3: CASIGQHYEQYF. The CDR3 region has the DNA TGTGCCAGCATTGGACAGCACTACGAGCAGTACTTC.

V gene TRBV6-5 combines with J gene TRBJ2-7; weak D call: TRBD1 (5 bases). V gave up 0 bases and J gave up 4 bases, with 13 bases separating them. The CDR3 loop spans 15 amino acids. Germline V CDR1 and CDR2: MNHEY, SVGAGI. Here the CDR3 DNA reads TGTGCCAGCAGTTACTCGTTCTTGGACAAATACGAGCAGTACTTC. This sequence encodes CASSYSFLDKYEQYF.

The chain joins TRBV4-2 to TRBJ2-4; TRBD1 might be the D (7 bases). Trimming pared 4 bases from V and 8 bases from J, leaving 21 bases between. The CDR3 is 16 amino acids. Germline assignment: CDR1 LGHNA and CDR2 YNFKEQ. This CDR3 is CASSRGTVTSRDIQYF. In nucleotides, the CDR3 is TGTGCCAGCAGCCGGGGGACAGTAACTAGCCGCGACATTCAGTACTTC.

J is TRBJ2-7 and V is TRBV7-8; D unclear. Germline V gives CDR1 SGHVS, CDR2 FQNEAQ. The CDR3 covers 12 residues. With 5 bases removed from V and 4 bases from J, the gap between germline ends came to 9 bases. CDR3 loop: CASSIGRYEQYF. In nucleotides, the CDR3 is TGTGCCAGCAGCATCGGACGATACGAGCAGTACTTC. Full variable domain (rest looked up from reference TRBV7-8 and TRBJ2-7): GAGVSQSPRYKVAKRGQDVALRCDPISGHVSLFWYQQALGQGPEFLTYFQNEAQLDKSGLPSDRFFAERPEGSVSTLKIQRTQQEDSAVYLCASSIGRYEQYFGPGTRLTVT.

This clone appeared a few times. J is TRBJ2-1 and V is TRBV5-1; 11 nucleotides match TRBD2. Germline V gene sequence: CDR1 SGHRS, CDR2 YFSETQ. V trimming: 0 bases; J trimming: 7 bases; junction bases outside the gene matches: 6. CDR3 size: 16 residues. CDR3 sequence (DNA): TGCGCCAGCAGCTTGGCTGGTAGCGGGGGGGTAAATGAGCAGTTCTTC. Its translation is CASSLAGSGGVNEQFF.

The J gene is TRBJ2-1, the V gene TRBV14, with D hard to call. Germline lookup yields CDR1 SGHDN and CDR2 FVKESK. Trimming left V 7 bases short and J 7 bases short, with 20 bases between. The CDR3 totals 15 residues. CDR3 residues: CASTQDRFGLNEQFF. CDR3 in DNA: TGTGCCAGCACCCAGGACCGCTTTGGTCTGAATGAGCAGTTCTTC. Full variable domain (missing parts from reference TRBV14 and TRBJ2-1): EAGVTQFPSHSVIEKGQTVTLRCDPISGHDNLYWYRRVMGKEIKFLLHFVKESKQDESGMPNNRFLAERTGGTYSTLKVQPAELEDSGVYFCASTQDRFGLNEQFFGPGTRLTVL.

The V and J genes are TRBV5-1 and TRBJ2-6; possibly TRBD1 for D (6 bases). Germline-derived CDR1 and CDR2 are SGHRS and YFSETQ. CDR3 length: 17 amino acids. V lost 4 bases, J lost 0 bases, and 14 bases lay in between. The CDR3 sequence is CASSRAGASSGANVLTF. The CDR3 region has the DNA TGCGCCAGCAGCCGAGCAGGGGCGTCCTCTGGGGCCAACGTCCTGACTTTC. Drawing the rest from reference TRBV5-1 and TRBJ2-6, the complete variable domain is KAGVTQTPRYLIKTRGQQVTLSCSPISGHRSVSWYQQTPGQGLQFLFEYFSETQRNKGNFPGRFSGRQFSNSRSEMNVSTLELGDSALYLCASSRAGASSGANVLTFGAGSRLTVL.

This clone turned up a few times. The V and J genes are TRBV14 and TRBJ2-1, with D possibly TRBD2 on 6 matching bases. CDR1 and CDR2 from the germline V gene are SGHDN and FVKESK. This CDR3 has 16 amino acids. Trimming shortened V by 4 bases and J by 0 bases, and 13 bases separated the two germline ends. The CDR3 loop is CASSRSGLSSYNEQFF. DNA for the CDR3: TGTGCCAGCAGCCGGAGCGGGCTTAGCTCCTACAATGAGCAGTTCTTC.

The V call is TRBV5-1, the J call TRBJ1-5; a weak D match, TRBD1 (5 bases). In germline, CDR1 is SGHRS, CDR2 YFSETQ. The CDR3 loop spans 14 amino acids. Trimming pared 4 bases from V and 3 bases from J, leaving 11 bases between. In nucleotides, the CDR3 is TGCGCCAGCAGCCCCCAGGGACTCAATCAGCCCCAGCATTTT. Translating gives CASSPQGLNQPQHF. The full variable domain, in which reference TRBV5-1 and TRBJ1-5 provide the parts outside the CDR3, is KAGVTQTPRYLIKTRGQQVTLSCSPISGHRSVSWYQQTPGQGLQFLFEYFSETQRNKGNFPGRFSGRQFSNSRSEMNVSTLELGDSALYLCASSPQGLNQPQHFGDGTRLSIL.

This CDR3 is CASSGTGHSYEQYF. The CDR3 DNA reads TGTGCCAGTTCCGGGACTGGGCACTCCTACGAGCAGTACTTC. The chain joins TRBV9 to TRBJ2-7, with TRBD2 as a possible D gene (6 bases). Germline V gene lookup returns CDR1 SGDLS and CDR2 YYNGEE. Trimming took 8 bases from V and 0 from J, leaving 15 bases between them. The CDR3 totals 14 residues.

This clone appeared a few times. V usage is TRBV2 and J usage is TRBJ1-1; tentative D call: TRBD1 (5 bases). The germline CDR1 and CDR2 sequences are SNHLY and FYNNEI. V was shortened by 7 bases and J by 9 bases, with 21 bases between the two germline ends. The CDR3 is made up of 14 amino acids. CDR3 sequence reads: CASISDRDFQKAFF. CDR3 sequence (DNA): TGTGCCAGCATCAGCGACCGGGACTTCCAGAAAGCTTTCTTT.

This chain joins TRBV6-5 and TRBJ1-1; the match to TRBD1 covers 8 bases. Germline CDR1 is MNHEY and CDR2 is SVGAGI. The CDR3 totals 15 residues. With 6 bases clipped from V and 4 bases from J, the junction kept 10 bases outside the gene matches. DNA of the CDR3: TGTGCCAGCAGCTCTTCTAGACAGGGGAGCACTGAAGCTTTCTTT. Its protein is CASSSSRQGSTEAFF.

Only a few counts were recorded for this clone. This chain uses TRBV5-6 with TRBJ2-5; 8 positions agree with TRBD2. The ends lost 2 bases at V and 1 base at J; junction bases unmatched: 13. The CDR3 has 18 residues. Germline loops: CDR1 SGHDT, CDR2 YYEEEE. The CDR3 nucleotides are TGTGCCAGCAGCTTTCGGGCTAGCGGGCCCGGAGGCCAAGAGACCCAGTACTTC. It yields the protein CASSFRASGPGGQETQYF.

The rearrangement uses TRBV28 and TRBJ1-1; possibly TRBD1 for D (6 bases). Germline lookup yields CDR1 MDHEN and CDR2 SYDVKM. The CDR3 totals 14 residues. V lost 6 bases to trimming and J lost 0 bases, with 11 bases between them. In DNA, the CDR3 is TGTGCCAGCAGATATGGACAGCTGAACACTGAAGCTTTCTTT. Its translation: CASRYGQLNTEAFF.

Only a few counts were recorded for this clone. This chain joins TRBV10-3 and TRBJ2-1, with 13 positions matching TRBD2. Germline trimming cut 6 bases from V and 5 bases from J; bases unmatched to any gene: 4. The germline CDR1 and CDR2 sequences are ENHRY and SYGVKD. The CDR3 totals 15 residues. Here the CDR3 reads CAIRSLAGGNNEQFF. The CDR3 nucleotides read TGTGCCATCAGGTCACTAGCGGGAGGGAACAATGAGCAGTTCTTC.

The chain employs TRBV21-1 and TRBJ2-5; the table's D call TRBD1 went unverified against the DNA. TRBV21-1 is deemed a pseudogene. The CDR3 runs 14 residues. The CDR3 is CASTGTASQETQYF. Written as DNA, the CDR3 is TGTGCCAGCACCGGGACAGCCAGCCAAGAGACCCAGTACTTC.

The chain employs TRBV18 and TRBJ2-3; 7 nucleotides agree with TRBD2. This CDR3 has 15 amino acids. Germline-derived CDR1 and CDR2 are KGHSH and LQKENI. After removal of 3 bases from V and 0 bases from J, the junction contained 3 bases not matched to a gene. CDR3 DNA sequence: TGTGCCAGCTCACCGAGGGAGGGTAGCACAGATACGCAGTATTTT. It codes for CASSPREGSTDTQYF.

This clone was counted between two and nine times. V usage is TRBV7-2 and J usage is TRBJ1-5, with 7 bases matching TRBD1. Germline-derived CDR1 and CDR2 are SGHTA and FQGNSA. CDR3 length: 14 residues. The V gene end was trimmed by 5 bases and the J gene end by 3 bases; junction bases not matched to a gene: 4. The CDR3: CASSEGQANQPQHF. The DNA for the CDR3 is TGTGCCAGCAGCGAAGGACAGGCCAATCAGCCCCAGCATTTT. Variable domain in full (rest from reference TRBV7-2 and TRBJ1-5): GAGVSQSPSNKVTEKGKDVELRCDPISGHTALYWYRQSLGQGLEFLIYFQGNSAPDKSGLPSDRFSAERTGGSVSTLTIQRTQQEDSAVYLCASSEGQANQPQHFGDGTRLSIL.